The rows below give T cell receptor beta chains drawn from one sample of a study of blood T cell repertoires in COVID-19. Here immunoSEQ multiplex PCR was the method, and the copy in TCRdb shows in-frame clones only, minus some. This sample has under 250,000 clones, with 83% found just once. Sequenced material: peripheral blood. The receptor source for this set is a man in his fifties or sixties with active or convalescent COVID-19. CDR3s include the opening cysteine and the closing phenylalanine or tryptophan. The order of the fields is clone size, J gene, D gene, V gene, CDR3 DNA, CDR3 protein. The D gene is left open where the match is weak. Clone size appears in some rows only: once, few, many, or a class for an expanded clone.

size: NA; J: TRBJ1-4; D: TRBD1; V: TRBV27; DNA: TGTGCCAGCAGTTTCTCCCCTGGACAGGGGAGCGAAAAACTGTTTTTT; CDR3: CASSFSPGQGSEKLFF
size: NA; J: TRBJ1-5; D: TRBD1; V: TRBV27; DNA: TGTGCCAGCAGTAATGACAGGGTTAGCAATCAGCCCCAGCATTTT; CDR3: CASSNDRVSNQPQHF
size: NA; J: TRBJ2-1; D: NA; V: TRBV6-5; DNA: TGTGCCACCCGGCGGGGCGGTGCATACAATGAGCAGTTCTTC; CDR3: CATRRGGAYNEQFF
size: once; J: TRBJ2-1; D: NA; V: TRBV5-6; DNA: TGTGCCGTCGGGCAGGGGTCCTACAATGAGCAGTTCTTC; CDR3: CAVGQGSYNEQFF
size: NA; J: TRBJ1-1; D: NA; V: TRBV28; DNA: TGTGCCAGCAGTTTAAGGGTGGGGCTCCTGAACACTGAAGCTTTCTTT; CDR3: CASSLRVGLLNTEAFF
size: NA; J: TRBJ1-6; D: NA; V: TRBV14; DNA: TGTGCCAGCAGCCCCCTACCATTGGGCAGCCCTAATTCACCCCTCCACTTT; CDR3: CASSPLPLGSPNSPLHF
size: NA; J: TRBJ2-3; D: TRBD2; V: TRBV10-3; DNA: TGTGCCATCAGTGAAGGTCTAGCGGGGACCACAGATACGCAGTATTTT; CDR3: CAISEGLAGTTDTQYF
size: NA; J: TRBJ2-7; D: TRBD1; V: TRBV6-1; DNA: TGTGCCAGCAGTGAACGAGGGACAGGGGCGTACGAGCAGTACTTC; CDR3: CASSERGTGAYEQYF
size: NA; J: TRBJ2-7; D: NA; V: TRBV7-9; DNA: TGTGCCAGCAGCCGCTCGACAGTTTACGAGCAGTACTTC; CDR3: CASSRSTVYEQYF
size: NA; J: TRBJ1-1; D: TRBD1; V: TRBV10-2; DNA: TGCGCCAGCAGGGCGGGACAGGGGGCTGAAGCTTTCTTT; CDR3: CASRAGQGAEAFF
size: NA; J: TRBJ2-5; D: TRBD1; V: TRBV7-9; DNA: TGTGCCAGCAGCTGGGGGGACAGGGATCAAGAGACCCAGTACTTC; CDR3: CASSWGDRDQETQYF
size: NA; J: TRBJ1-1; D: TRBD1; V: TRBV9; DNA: TGTGCCAGCAGCGCGGGACAGAAAAACACTGAAGCTTTCTTT; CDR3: CASSAGQKNTEAFF
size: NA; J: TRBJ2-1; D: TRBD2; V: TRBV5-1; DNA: TGCGCCAGCAGCTTAGATGGGACTAGCGTCTACAATGAGCAGTTCTTC; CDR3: CASSLDGTSVYNEQFF
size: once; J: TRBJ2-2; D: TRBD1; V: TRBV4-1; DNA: TGCGCCAGCAGCCAGGACAGGGGGCGCGACACCGGGGAGCTGTTTTTT; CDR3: CASSQDRGRDTGELFF
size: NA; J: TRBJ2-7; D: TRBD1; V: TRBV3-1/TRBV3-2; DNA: TGTGCCAGCAGACAGACAGGGCCTACCTACGAGCAGTACTTC; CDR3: CASRQTGPTYEQYF
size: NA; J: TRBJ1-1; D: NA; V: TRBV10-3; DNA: TGTGCCATCAGGGAATCCGACAGGGAAGCTTTCTTT; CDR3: CAIRESDREAFF
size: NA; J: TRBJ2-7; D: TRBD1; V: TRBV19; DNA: TGTGCCAGTAGTATCGCACAGGGGGCATACGAGCAGTACTTC; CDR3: CASSIAQGAYEQYF
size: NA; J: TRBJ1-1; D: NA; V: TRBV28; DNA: TGTGCCAGCAGCCCCCCGGGGATGGTGGGGTTCTCTGAAGCTTTCTTT; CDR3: CASSPPGMVGFSEAFF
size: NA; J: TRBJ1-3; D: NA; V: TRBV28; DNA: TGTGCCAGCAGTTTGGATACGGGTGGAAACACCATATATTTT; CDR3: CASSLDTGGNTIYF
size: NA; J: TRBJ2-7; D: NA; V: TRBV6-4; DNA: TGTGCCAGCAGCGTGGGGGGAATGGGGGAGCAGTACTTC; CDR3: CASSVGGMGEQYF
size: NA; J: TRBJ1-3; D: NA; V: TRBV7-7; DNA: TGTGCTAGCAGCCAAACAGGGCTCCCTGGAAACACCATATATTTT; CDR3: CASSQTGLPGNTIYF
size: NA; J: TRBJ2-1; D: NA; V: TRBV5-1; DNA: TGCGCCAGCAGCTTGGAAGCGGCCCGCCTACACAATGAGCAGTTCTTC; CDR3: CASSLEAARLHNEQFF
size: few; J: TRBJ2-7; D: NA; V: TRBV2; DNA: TGTGCCAGCAGTGATGTCTCCGACGAGCAGTACTTC; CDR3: CASSDVSDEQYF
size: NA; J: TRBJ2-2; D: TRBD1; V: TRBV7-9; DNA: TGTGCCAGCAGAGGACAGGGGGCGGCCGGGGAGCTGTTTTTT; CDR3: CASRGQGAAGELFF
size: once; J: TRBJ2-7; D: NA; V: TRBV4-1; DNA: TGCGCCAGCAGCCAAGTTAGGAGGCAGACCTACGAGCAGTACTTC; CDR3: CASSQVRRQTYEQYF
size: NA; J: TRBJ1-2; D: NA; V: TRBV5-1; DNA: TGCGCCAGCAGCTTCGGCGGTGACTATGGCTACACCTTC; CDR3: CASSFGGDYGYTF
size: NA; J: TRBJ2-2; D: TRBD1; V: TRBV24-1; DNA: TGTGCCACCAGTGAACTCGGACAGGGTGGGAACACCGGGGAGCTGTTTTTT; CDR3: CATSELGQGGNTGELFF
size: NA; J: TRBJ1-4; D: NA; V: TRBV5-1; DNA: TGCGCCAGCAGCTTTGAGAAATCAACTAATGAAAAACTGTTTTTT; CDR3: CASSFEKSTNEKLFF
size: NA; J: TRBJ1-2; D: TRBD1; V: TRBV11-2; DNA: TGTGCCAGCAGCTCAGGGGGCGCGAATGGCTACACCTTC; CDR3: CASSSGGANGYTF
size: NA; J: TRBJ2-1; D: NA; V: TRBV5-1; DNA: TGCGCCAGCAGCTTGGCCGGGGGTAACGAGCAGTTCTTC; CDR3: CASSLAGGNEQFF
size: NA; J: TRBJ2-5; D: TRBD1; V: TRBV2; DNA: TGTGCCAGCAGTGTTGGGACAGGTCACCAAGAGACCCAGTACTTC; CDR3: CASSVGTGHQETQYF
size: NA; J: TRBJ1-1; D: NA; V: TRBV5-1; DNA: TGCGCCAGCAGTTTAGGGCCCATTACAGGGATGAACACTGAAGCTTTCTTT; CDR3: CASSLGPITGMNTEAFF
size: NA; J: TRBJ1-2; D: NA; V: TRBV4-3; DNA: TGCGCCAGCAGCCAAGATTCGGGTATATCCTATGGCTACACCTTC; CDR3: CASSQDSGISYGYTF
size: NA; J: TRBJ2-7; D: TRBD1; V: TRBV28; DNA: TGTGCCAGCACCTTACGCCCCGGGACAGGGTCCTACGAGCAGTACTTC; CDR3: CASTLRPGTGSYEQYF
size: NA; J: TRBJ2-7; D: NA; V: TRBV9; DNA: TGTGCCAGCAGCCCCCGGTATCCCCCCCTCGAGCAGTACTTC; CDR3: CASSPRYPPLEQYF
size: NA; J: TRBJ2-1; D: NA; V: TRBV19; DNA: TGTGCCAGTAAAGGAAGTCAGGGATTCTACAATGAGCAGTTCTTC; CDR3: CASKGSQGFYNEQFF
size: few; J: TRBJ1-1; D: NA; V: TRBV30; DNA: TGTGCCTGGAGTCCCTACAGTGAAGCTTTCTTT; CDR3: CAWSPYSEAFF
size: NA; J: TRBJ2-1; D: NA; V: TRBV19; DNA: TGTGCCAGTAGTCCCCGGACTACATCCTACAATGAGCAGTTCTTC; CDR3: CASSPRTTSYNEQFF
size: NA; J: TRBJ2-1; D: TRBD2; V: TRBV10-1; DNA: TGCGCCAGCAGTGGCACTAGCGGGAGCGCCCCGTTCTTC; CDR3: CASSGTSGSAPFF
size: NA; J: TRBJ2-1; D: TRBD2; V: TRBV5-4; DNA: TGTGCCAGCAGCGCGGGACTAGCGGGTCAATATGAGCAGTTCTTC; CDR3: CASSAGLAGQYEQFF
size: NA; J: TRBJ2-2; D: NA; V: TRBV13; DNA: TGTGCCAGCAGCGCTCGCCTATCCGGGGAGCTGTTTTTT; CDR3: CASSARLSGELFF
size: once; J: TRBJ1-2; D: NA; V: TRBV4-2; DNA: TGTGCCAGCAGCCAGGGCAGTACTAACTATGGCTACACCTTC; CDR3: CASSQGSTNYGYTF
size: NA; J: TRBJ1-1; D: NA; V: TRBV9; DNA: TGTGCCAGCAGCCCCCAAGGAGGGGGGGGGACTGAAGCTTTCTTT; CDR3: CASSPQGGGGTEAFF
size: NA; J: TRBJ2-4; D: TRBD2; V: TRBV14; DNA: TGTGCCAGCAGCCAAGGACCCCAACTAGCGGGAGGGCCGTTAGCCAAAAACATTCAGTACTTC; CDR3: CASSQGPQLAGGPLAKNIQYF
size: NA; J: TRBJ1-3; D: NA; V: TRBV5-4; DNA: TGTGCCAGCAGCTCATACAAGTCTGGAAACACCATATATTTT; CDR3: CASSSYKSGNTIYF
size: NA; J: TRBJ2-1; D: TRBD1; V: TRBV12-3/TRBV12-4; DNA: TGTGCCAGCAGCCGGGACAGGATCAATGAGCAGTTCTTC; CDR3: CASSRDRINEQFF
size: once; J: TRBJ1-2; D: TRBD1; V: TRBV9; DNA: TGTGCCAGCAGTCTAGGGGGCGGAGATGGCTACACCTTC; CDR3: CASSLGGGDGYTF
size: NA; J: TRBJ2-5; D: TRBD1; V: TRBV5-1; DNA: TGCGCCAGCAGCTTGGCCCTGAGGGACAGAGGCCAAGAGACCCAGTACTTC; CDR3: CASSLALRDRGQETQYF
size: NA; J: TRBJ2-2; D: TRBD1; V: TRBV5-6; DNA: TGTGCCAGCAGCCCCGGGACAGGGGACACCGGGGAGCTGTTTTTT; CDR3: CASSPGTGDTGELFF
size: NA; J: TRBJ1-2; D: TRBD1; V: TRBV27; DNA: TGTGCCAGCAGTTTACTGGGACAGCCCGACTATGGCTACACCTTC; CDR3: CASSLLGQPDYGYTF
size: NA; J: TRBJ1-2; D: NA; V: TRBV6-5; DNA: TGTGCTTCTTCCCCCGGAGAGACAGGCGGCTACACCTTC; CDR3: CASSPGETGGYTF
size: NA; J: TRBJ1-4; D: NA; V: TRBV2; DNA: TGTGCCAGCAGTGAGAGCCCAGGGGCAACTAATGAAAAACTGTTTTTT; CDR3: CASSESPGATNEKLFF
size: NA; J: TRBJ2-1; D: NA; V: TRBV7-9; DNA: TGTGCCAGCAGCCCCCGGGACTACAATGAGCAGTTCTTC; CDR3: CASSPRDYNEQFF